One and the same sample provided the 21 T cell receptor beta chains below, sequenced in a study of OX40 agonist ivuxolimab in advanced cancers. Some clones are missing from TCRdb's copy, which holds only in-frame ones; the method was immunoSEQ multiplex PCR. This table has 55,000 to 65,000 clones, about 80% appearing once. The source was CD4+ or CD8+ T cells sorted from blood, collected in a trial of the OX40 agonist ivuxolimab. The receptors here all came from an adult with an advanced solid tumor such as melanoma, head and neck, liver or kidney cancer.

The V call is TRBV19, the J call TRBJ1-1; a possible D gene is TRBD1 (5 bases). The V gene's germline CDR1 is LNHDA and CDR2 SQIVND (reference sequence). The CDR3 extends over 16 amino acids. Trimming took 2 bases from V and 0 from J, leaving 13 bases between them. Here the CDR3 reads CASSISLGTMNTEAFF. The DNA of the CDR3 is TGTGCCAGTAGTATAAGTTTAGGGACCATGAACACTGAAGCTTTCTTT. The full variable domain, rest sourced from reference TRBV19 and TRBJ1-1, is DGGITQSPKYLFRKEGQNVTLSCEQNLNHDAMYWYRQDPGQGLRLIYYSQIVNDFQKGDIAEGYSVSREKKESFPLTVTSAQKNPTAFYLCASSISLGTMNTEAFFGQGTRLTVV.

The CDR3 here is CASRKLTDHSGNTIYF. The CDR3 DNA reads as TGTGCCAGCAGGAAACTAACAGATCACTCTGGAAACACCATATATTTT. The gene calls are TRBV2 and TRBJ1-3; D is unclear. V shed 6 bases and J shed 0 bases, with 15 bases lying between them. This CDR3 has 16 residues. Germline V lookup: CDR1 SNHLY, CDR2 FYNNEI.

The rearrangement joins TRBV7-3 to TRBJ2-1; D is possibly TRBD1 or TRBD2 (6 bases each). CDR3 length: 16 amino acids. The V gene's germline CDR1 is SGHTA and CDR2 FQGTGA. Trimming cost V 4 bases and J 4 bases, with 17 bases left between them. As DNA, the CDR3 is TGTGCCAGCAGCTCTTGGGGGGCTAGCGAATACAATGAGCAGTTCTTC. Protein sequence: CASSSWGASEYNEQFF.

This clone has a handful of counts. CDR3 sequence: CASSQESGGNYNSPLHF. Written as DNA, the CDR3 is TGCGCCAGCAGCCAAGAGAGCGGGGGTAACTATAATTCACCCCTCCACTTT. The J gene is TRBJ1-6, the V gene TRBV4-1; tentative D call: TRBD1 (5 bases). From germline, CDR1 is MGHRA and CDR2 YSYEKL. The V and J ends lost 0 bases and 3 bases respectively, with 12 bases between them. This CDR3 region has 17 residues.

This clone was counted once. J is TRBJ1-4 and V is TRBV19; 9 nucleotides align to TRBD1. Germline lookup yields CDR1 LNHDA and CDR2 SQIVND (reference sequence). The CDR3 contains 16 residues. After removal of 7 bases from V and 7 bases from J, the junction contained 13 bases not matched to a gene. CDR3 sequence reads: CASNTRRQGGSEKLFF. CDR3 nucleotides: TGTGCCAGTAATACCCGTCGACAGGGGGGGAGTGAAAAACTGTTTTTT.

This chain uses TRBV5-1 with TRBJ1-6; D call uncertain. The CDR3 runs 15 residues. V lost 0 bases to trimming and J lost 4 bases, with 8 bases between them. The germline gives CDR1 SGHRS, CDR2 YFSETQ. CDR3 DNA sequence: TGCGCCAGCAGCTTGGAGTGGCAATATAATTCACCCCTCCACTTT. Its protein product is CASSLEWQYNSPLHF.

The chain links TRBV20-1 to TRBJ2-7; D perhaps matches TRBD1 (6 bases). The CDR3 loop spans 11 amino acids. Trimming cost V 7 bases and J 3 bases, with 10 bases left between them. The germline CDR1 and CDR2 sequences are DFQATT and SNEGSKA (reference sequence). The CDR3 region has the DNA TGCAGTGTTACACAGGGCTACGAGCAGTACTTC. It encodes CSVTQGYEQYF.

The V and J genes are TRBV6-6 and TRBJ1-5, with D possibly being TRBD1 (6 bases). CDR3 length: 14 amino acids. Per the germline V gene, CDR1 is MNHNY and CDR2 is SVGAGI (reference sequence). V gave up 5 bases and J gave up 3 bases, with 11 bases separating them. CDR3 amino acids: CASSTGHHNQPQHF. The DNA for the CDR3 is TGTGCCAGCAGTACGGGACACCACAATCAGCCCCAGCATTTT.

This sequence joins TRBV9 and TRBJ1-2, with D unclear. This CDR3 spans 13 amino acids. V was clipped by 0 bases and J by 7 bases, with 10 bases between them. CDR1 and CDR2 from the germline V gene are SGDLS and YYNGEE. The DNA of the CDR3 is TGTGCCAGCAGCGTAGACGGGATCAGTGGCTACACCTTC. Translation gives CASSVDGISGYTF.

This clone came up once. V is TRBV27 and J is TRBJ1-2; the D is unclear. In germline, CDR1 is MNHEY, CDR2 SMNVEV (reference sequence). Trimming stripped 3 bases from V and 7 bases from J, with 15 bases between. This CDR3 spans 14 amino acids. The CDR3 nucleotides read TGTGCCAGCAGTTTTTCACGGTTCTTTGTTGGCTACACCTTC. As protein: CASSFSRFFVGYTF.

This clone has a handful of counts. This sequence joins TRBV28 and TRBJ1-2; possible D gene TRBD1, 5 bases. The germline gives CDR1 MDHEN, CDR2 SYDVKM. The CDR3 runs to 12 residues. V lost 8 bases, J lost 8 bases, and 15 bases lay in between. The CDR3, as DNA: TGTGCCAGCGTCCGGGGGGGAGGAGGCTACACCTTC. Translated, it gives CASVRGGGGYTF.

This sequence joins TRBV28 and TRBJ1-2; no definite D call. The V gene lost 9 bases and the J gene lost 3 bases, with 11 bases spanning the gap. The germline gives CDR1 MDHEN, CDR2 SYDVKM. The CDR3 loop spans 12 amino acids. CDR3 DNA sequence: TGTGCCAGTGCCGCGGGGTACTATGGCTACACCTTC. Translating it yields CASAAGYYGYTF.

This rearrangement joins TRBV19 to TRBJ2-7, with D maybe TRBD2 (5 bases). This CDR3 has 14 amino acids. Trimming removed 3 bases at V and 3 bases at J, with 12 bases between. CDR1 is LNHDA and CDR2 is SQIVND in the germline V gene (reference sequence). The CDR3 is CASSISDSHYEQYF. Written as DNA, the CDR3 is TGTGCCAGTAGTATTTCGGACTCCCACTACGAGCAGTACTTC.

The V gene is TRBV9, the J gene TRBJ2-1; the D call may be TRBD1 or TRBD2 (5 bases each). This CDR3 is built from 15 residues. The V gene's germline CDR1 is SGDLS and CDR2 YYNGEE. Deletions cut 0 bases from V and 9 bases from J, with 16 bases between. The CDR3 nucleotides read TGTGCCAGCAGCGTAGCGGGGCCGGGGAGAGGTGAGCAGTTCTTC. It codes for CASSVAGPGRGEQFF.

This rearrangement joins TRBV5-1 to TRBJ1-3; D remains ambiguous. The CDR3 contains 13 residues. Trimming took 6 bases from V and 8 from J, leaving 15 bases between them. Germline V gives CDR1 SGHRS, CDR2 YFSETQ. CDR3 sequence reads: CASMASTRDTIYF. Here the CDR3 DNA reads TGCGCCAGCATGGCTTCAACCCGGGACACCATATATTTT.

The J gene is TRBJ2-3, the V gene TRBV14, with 9 bases identical to TRBD2. The V and J ends lost 5 bases and 1 base, in that order; junction bases with no gene match: 4. The germline CDR1 and CDR2 sequences are SGHDN and FVKESK. The CDR3 sequence is 15 residues long. Here the CDR3 reads CASSYWTSGTDTQYF. DNA of the CDR3: TGTGCCAGCAGCTACTGGACTAGCGGCACAGATACGCAGTATTTT.

The chain has TRBV28 and TRBJ1-3; D is uncertain. V was cut by 0 bases and J by 1 base, with 10 bases left in between. In germline, CDR1 is MDHEN, CDR2 SYDVKM. The CDR3 consists of 16 residues. As DNA, the CDR3 is TGTGCCAGCAGTTTATGGGGAGGGAGGTCTGGAAACACCATATATTTT. It specifies CASSLWGGRSGNTIYF.

This clone was seen a few times. This chain connects TRBV28 to TRBJ2-5; 8 positions match TRBD2. Germline V lookup: CDR1 MDHEN, CDR2 SYDVKM. CDR3 length: 16 residues. V trimming: 3 bases; J trimming: 2 bases; junction bases outside the gene matches: 8. CDR3 region: CASSLGRGARQETQYF. CDR3 in DNA: TGTGCCAGCAGTTTGGGGCGGGGGGCGCGACAAGAGACCCAGTACTTC.

This chain connects TRBV7-6 to TRBJ2-1; TRBD1 might be the D (5 bases). Trimming took 2 bases from V and 10 from J, leaving 9 bases between them. CDR3 length: 12 residues. Germline CDR1 reads SGHVS; CDR2 reads FNYEAQ. The CDR3 DNA is TGTGCCAGCAGCTTACAGGGCACCGAGCAGTTCTTC. Translated, it gives CASSLQGTEQFF.

The V gene is TRBV6-1, the J gene TRBJ2-1; 10 bases fit TRBD2. This CDR3 is 17 amino acids long. Germline-derived CDR1 and CDR2 are MNHNS and SASEGT. V was pared by 0 bases and J by 8 bases, with 10 bases of the junction left unmatched. CDR3 DNA sequence: TGTGCCAGCAGTGAAGCCGCGACTAGCGGGCTTAGCCATGAGCAGTTCTTC. It specifies CASSEAATSGLSHEQFF.

This sequence joins TRBV28 and TRBJ1-2; no reliable D call. Germline CDR1 is MDHEN and CDR2 is SYDVKM. Trimming left V 2 bases short and J 8 bases short, with 6 bases between. The CDR3 spans 11 residues. The CDR3 nucleotides are TGTGCCAGCAGTTTACCCCCCGGCTACACCTTC. Protein: CASSLPPGYTF.